A selection of T cell receptor beta chains follows, all from one sample in a study of beta chain features in type 1 diabetes. The repertoire was sequenced with immunoSEQ multiplex PCR; TCRdb's copy has only in-frame clones and lacks some. This sample has 120,000 to 150,000 clones, with less than 10% found just once. The sample was central memory CD4+ T cells from blood. These receptors were taken from a woman between 35 and 50 years old in good health. Both conserved end residues are part of each CDR3. D genes are given only for firm matches. Not every row has a clone size; where given, it reads once, few, many or a size class.

>NA|TRBJ1-3|NA|TRBV13
CASSPRQRSSGNTIYF
TGTGCCAGCAGCCCCCGACAGAGGAGCTCTGGAAACACCATATATTTT
>NA|TRBJ2-7|NA|TRBV11-2
CASSLGLGDEQYF
TGTGCCAGCAGCTTGGGGCTAGGGGACGAGCAGTACTTC
>few|TRBJ1-5|NA|TRBV28
CASGPGPPEPQHF
TGTGCCAGCGGTCCGGGTCCCCCGGAGCCCCAGCATTTT
>NA|TRBJ2-2|NA|TRBV11-2
CASSQDGWASLGTGELFF
TGTGCCAGCAGCCAGGATGGGTGGGCTAGCTTAGGCACCGGGGAGCTGTTTTTT
>NA|TRBJ1-4|NA|TRBV5-5
CASSLVTASNEKLFF
TGTGCCAGCAGCTTGGTGACAGCGTCGAATGAAAAACTGTTTTTT
>many|TRBJ2-1|NA|TRBV2
CASSLDYNEQFF
TGTGCCAGCAGCTTAGACTACAATGAGCAGTTCTTC
>NA|TRBJ2-5|TRBD1|TRBV5-1
CASSPGQGVGETQYF
TGCGCCAGCAGCCCGGGACAGGGGGTAGGGGAGACCCAGTACTTC
>few|TRBJ2-3|NA|TRBV28
CASEHPGTDTQYF
TGTGCCAGCGAACACCCCGGCACAGATACGCAGTATTTT
>NA|TRBJ2-3|NA|TRBV29-1
CSVDPSMRLGTDTQYF
TGCAGCGTAGACCCCTCTATGCGCCTAGGAACAGATACGCAGTATTTT
>few|TRBJ2-5|NA|TRBV1
CTSSQGGGSGGPSPQETQYF
TGCACCAGCAGCCAAGGGGGGGGTAGCGGGGGCCCTAGCCCCCAAGAGACCCAGTACTTC
>few|TRBJ2-7|TRBD1|TRBV2
CASRMGQIEGEQYF
TGTGCCAGCAGAATGGGACAGATAGAGGGCGAGCAGTACTTC
>NA|TRBJ2-5|NA|TRBV19
CASSIGTAGETQYF
TGTGCCAGTAGTATTGGGACGGCGGGGGAGACCCAGTACTTC
>NA|TRBJ1-2|NA|TRBV7-9
CASSPTGDGYTF
TGTGCCAGCAGCCCCACGGGTGATGGCTACACCTTC
>NA|TRBJ1-3|TRBD1|TRBV5-1
CASSLTGTGALSGNTIYF
TGCGCCAGCAGCTTGACCGGGACAGGGGCCCTCTCTGGAAACACCATATATTTT
>NA|TRBJ2-3|TRBD2|TRBV2
CASSGTSGGGHTQYF
TGTGCCAGCAGTGGGACTAGCGGGGGGGGCCATACGCAGTATTTT
>few|TRBJ1-3|NA|TRBV7-2
CASSLVPSTGGNTIYF
TGTGCCAGCAGCTTAGTCCCATCAACAGGAGGAAACACCATATATTTT
>NA|TRBJ2-7|NA|TRBV27
CASSLLLSYEQYF
TGTGCCAGCAGTTTACTGTTGTCCTACGAGCAGTACTTC
>few|TRBJ1-4|NA|TRBV9
CASSVVENNEKLFF
TGTGCCAGCAGCGTAGTGGAGAATAATGAAAAACTGTTTTTT
>few|TRBJ2-1|TRBD1|TRBV2
CASTQIRDRLYNEQFF
TGTGCGAGCACCCAAATCCGGGACAGGCTCTACAATGAGCAGTTCTTC
>many|TRBJ1-6|TRBD1|TRBV9
CASSTRDSELGALHF
TGTGCCAGCAGCACCCGGGACAGCGAACTGGGGGCCCTCCACTTT
>NA|TRBJ2-5|NA|TRBV18
CASSPRPGKYETQYF
TGTGCCAGCTCACCAAGGCCCGGGAAGTACGAGACCCAGTACTTC
>few|TRBJ1-6|NA|TRBV18
CASSHREVRYNSPLHF
TGTGCCAGCTCACACCGGGAGGTTCGCTATAATTCACCCCTCCACTTT
>few|TRBJ2-7|TRBD2|TRBV6-5
CASSSSGGGYEQYF
TGTGCCAGCAGTTCGAGCGGGGGAGGCTACGAGCAGTACTTC
>NA|TRBJ1-2|NA|TRBV27
CASSSESRGDYGYTF
TGTGCCAGCAGTTCCGAGTCACGGGGGGACTATGGCTACACCTTC
>many|TRBJ2-5|NA|TRBV28
CASSPPSVETQYF
TGTGCCAGCAGCCCCCCGAGCGTAGAGACCCAGTACTTC
>NA|TRBJ1-6|TRBD1|TRBV27
CASRRTGGSYNSPLHF
TGTGCCAGCAGGAGGACAGGGGGCTCCTATAATTCACCCCTCCACTTT
>NA|TRBJ2-7|NA|TRBV7-9
CASSLSRAFGEQYF
TGTGCCAGCAGCTTATCTCGTGCTTTCGGCGAGCAGTACTTC
>NA|TRBJ2-4|NA|TRBV7-9
CASSLTGVVRVAKNIQYF
TGTGCCAGCAGCTTAACCGGGGTGGTTCGCGTGGCCAAAAACATTCAGTACTTC
>NA|TRBJ2-7|NA|TRBV5-4
CASSLAQEMREQYF
TGTGCCAGCAGCTTGGCACAGGAGATGAGGGAGCAGTACTTC
>NA|TRBJ2-7|NA|TRBV6-6
CASSYSGQSNEQYF
TGTGCCAGCAGTTACTCGGGGCAGTCCAACGAGCAGTACTTC
>NA|TRBJ1-3|TRBD1|TRBV18
CASSPGQGDTIYF
TGTGCCAGCTCACCGGGACAGGGGGACACCATATATTTT
>many|TRBJ1-4|NA|TRBV29-1
CSVSKGDNRLQKLFF
TGCAGCGTATCCAAGGGGGACAACAGGCTCCAAAAACTGTTTTTT
>NA|TRBJ2-3|TRBD2|TRBV19
CASSPRGALTDTQYF
TGTGCCAGTAGTCCGCGGGGGGCCCTCACAGATACGCAGTATTTT
>few|TRBJ2-7|TRBD1|TRBV4-3
CASSRSGGQGKVPSYEQYF
TGCGCCAGCAGCCGATCGGGGGGACAGGGCAAAGTTCCATCCTACGAGCAGTACTTC
>NA|TRBJ2-5|TRBD1|TRBV5-1
CASSLGTEETQYF
TGCGCCAGCAGCCTCGGGACAGAAGAGACCCAGTACTTC
>NA|TRBJ2-3|TRBD2|TRBV11-2
CASSFGGGLRGDTQYF
TGTGCCAGCAGCTTTGGCGGGGGGCTCCGGGGAGATACGCAGTATTTT
>few|TRBJ1-2|NA|TRBV7-2
CASSSRGAGYTF
TGTGCCAGCAGCTCCCGTGGAGCCGGCTACACCTTC
>NA|TRBJ1-1|NA|TRBV7-2
CASSIPMGGTEAFF
TGTGCCAGCAGCATACCGATGGGGGGCACTGAAGCTTTCTTT
>few|TRBJ1-1|TRBD1|TRBV28
CASRGQGYVDTEAFF
TGTGCCAGCAGGGGACAGGGGTATGTTGACACTGAAGCTTTCTTT
>NA|TRBJ2-3|NA|TRBV7-2
CASSGQGTDTQYF
TGTGCCAGCAGCGGTCAGGGAACAGATACGCAGTATTTT
>few|TRBJ2-1|NA|TRBV6-1
CASSEFSPGSYNEQFF
TGTGCCAGCAGTGAATTCTCCCCGGGCTCCTACAATGAGCAGTTCTTC
>few|TRBJ2-7|TRBD2|TRBV5-1
CASSTGTSRNEQYF
TGCGCCAGCAGCACAGGGACTAGCCGAAACGAGCAGTACTTC
>NA|TRBJ2-1|TRBD2|TRBV5-1
CASSLTAGGYNEQFF
TGCGCCAGCAGCTTGACCGCGGGGGGGTACAATGAGCAGTTCTTC
>NA|TRBJ1-2|NA|TRBV9
CASSVATGLTYGYTF
TGTGCCAGCAGCGTAGCCACAGGGCTAACCTATGGCTACACCTTC